This T cell receptor (beta chain) was sequenced in a study of blood T cell repertoires in COVID-19. Study details: Samples of COVID-19 (acute and convalescent) were obtained from the United States, Italy and Spain. The analysed material was cDNA or gDNA that came from T cells, B-cell-depleted T cells, or PBMCs.

In the authors' methods: It was from reference gene primer amplification that nucleated cell counts were estimated. Sequencing was performed with immunoSEQ multiplex PCR; in TCRdb, only in-frame clones are kept and a portion is missing. V and J calls and clone size come straight from that table; D and trimming were deduced from the DNA. This table holds 270,000 or so clones, nearly 90% found once. Enrolment of Seattle patients took place during active infection, and they were followed longitudinally. The V gene lost 3 bases and the J gene lost 10 bases, with 27 bases spanning the gap. The CDR3 is 17 amino acids. Per germline, CDR1 KGHSH and CDR2 LQKENI. The count of this clone is one.

The sequenced material came from peripheral blood. The chain couples TRBV18 to TRBJ1-1, with D maybe TRBD1 (5 bases). The source is a woman aged 30 to 39 with COVID-19, enrolled during active disease. CDR3 region: CASSPANLLYAAGGAFF. CDR3 sequence (DNA): TGTGCCAGCTCACCCGCAAACCTCCTGTATGCCGCCGGGGGAGCTTTCTTT.